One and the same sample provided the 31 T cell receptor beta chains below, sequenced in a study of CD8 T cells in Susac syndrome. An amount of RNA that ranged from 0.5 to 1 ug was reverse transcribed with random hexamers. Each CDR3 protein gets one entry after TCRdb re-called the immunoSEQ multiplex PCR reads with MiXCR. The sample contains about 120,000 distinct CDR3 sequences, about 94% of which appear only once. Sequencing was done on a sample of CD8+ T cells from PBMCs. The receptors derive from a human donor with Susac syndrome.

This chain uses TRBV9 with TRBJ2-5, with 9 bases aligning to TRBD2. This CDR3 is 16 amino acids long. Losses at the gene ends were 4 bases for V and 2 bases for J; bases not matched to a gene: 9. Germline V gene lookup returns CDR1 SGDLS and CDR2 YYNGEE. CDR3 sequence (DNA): TGTGCCAGCAGCCCCGGGACTAGCAGAAAACAAGAGACCCAGTACTTC. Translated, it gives CASSPGTSRKQETQYF.

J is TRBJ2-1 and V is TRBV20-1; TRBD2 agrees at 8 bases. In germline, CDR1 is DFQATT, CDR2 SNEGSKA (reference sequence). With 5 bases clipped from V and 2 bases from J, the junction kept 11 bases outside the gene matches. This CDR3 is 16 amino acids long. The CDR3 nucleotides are TGCAGTGCTGCCCCACCGGGGGGGCCTACCTACAATGAGCAGTTCTTC. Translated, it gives CSAAPPGGPTYNEQFF.

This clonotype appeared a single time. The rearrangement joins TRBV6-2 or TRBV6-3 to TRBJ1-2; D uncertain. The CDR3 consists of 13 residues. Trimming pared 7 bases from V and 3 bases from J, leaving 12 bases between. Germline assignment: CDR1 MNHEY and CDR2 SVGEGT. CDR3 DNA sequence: TGTGCCAGCACCGACGACACCTACTATGGCTACACCTTC. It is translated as CASTDDTYYGYTF.

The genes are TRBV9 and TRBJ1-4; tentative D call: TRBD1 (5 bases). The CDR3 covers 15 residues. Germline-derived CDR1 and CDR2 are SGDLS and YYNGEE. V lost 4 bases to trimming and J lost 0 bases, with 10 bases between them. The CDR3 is CASSLWGATNEKLFF. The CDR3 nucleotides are TGTGCCAGCAGCCTTTGGGGGGCAACTAATGAAAAACTGTTTTTT.

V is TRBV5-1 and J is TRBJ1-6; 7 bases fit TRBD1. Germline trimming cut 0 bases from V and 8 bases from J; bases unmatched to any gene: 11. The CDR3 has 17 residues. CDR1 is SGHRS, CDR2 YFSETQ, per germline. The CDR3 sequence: CASSLAGTTGRDSPLHF. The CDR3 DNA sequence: TGCGCCAGCAGCTTGGCCGGTACGACAGGGAGGGATTCACCCCTCCACTTT.

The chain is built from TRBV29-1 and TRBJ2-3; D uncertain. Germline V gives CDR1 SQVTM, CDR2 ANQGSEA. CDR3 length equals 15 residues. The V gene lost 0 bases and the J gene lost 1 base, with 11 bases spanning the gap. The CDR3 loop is CSVEDPMTRTDTQYF. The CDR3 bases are TGCAGCGTTGAAGACCCCATGACACGCACAGATACGCAGTATTTT.

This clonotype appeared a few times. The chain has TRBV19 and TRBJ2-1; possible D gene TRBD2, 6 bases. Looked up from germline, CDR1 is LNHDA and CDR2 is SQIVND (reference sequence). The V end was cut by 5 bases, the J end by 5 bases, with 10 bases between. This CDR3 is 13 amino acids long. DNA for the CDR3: TGTGCCAGTAGTCTCGGGGGAGACAATGAGCAGTTCTTC. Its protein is CASSLGGDNEQFF.

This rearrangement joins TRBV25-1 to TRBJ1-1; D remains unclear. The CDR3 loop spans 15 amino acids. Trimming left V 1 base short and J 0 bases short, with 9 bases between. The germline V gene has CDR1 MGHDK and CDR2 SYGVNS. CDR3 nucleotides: TGTGCCAGCAGTGAATTCGGACGGATGAACACTGAAGCTTTCTTT. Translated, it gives CASSEFGRMNTEAFF.

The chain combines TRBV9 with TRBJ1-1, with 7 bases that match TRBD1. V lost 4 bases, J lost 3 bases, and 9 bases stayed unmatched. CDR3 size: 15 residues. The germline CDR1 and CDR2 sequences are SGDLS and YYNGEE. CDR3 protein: CASSPTGTVDTEAFF. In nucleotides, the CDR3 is TGTGCCAGCAGCCCGACCGGGACAGTCGACACTGAAGCTTTCTTT.

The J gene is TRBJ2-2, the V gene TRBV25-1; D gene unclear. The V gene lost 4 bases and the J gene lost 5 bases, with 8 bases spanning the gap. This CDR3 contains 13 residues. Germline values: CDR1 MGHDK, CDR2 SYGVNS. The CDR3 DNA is TGTGCCAGCAGTGGGCAGAGGACCGGGGAGCTGTTTTTT. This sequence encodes CASSGQRTGELFF. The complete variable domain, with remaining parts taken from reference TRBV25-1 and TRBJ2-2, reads EADIYQTPRYLVIGTGKKITLECSQTMGHDKMYWYQQDPGMELHLIHYSYGVNSTEKGDLSSESTVSRIRTEHFPLTLESARPSHTSQYLCASSGQRTGELFFGEGSRLTVL.

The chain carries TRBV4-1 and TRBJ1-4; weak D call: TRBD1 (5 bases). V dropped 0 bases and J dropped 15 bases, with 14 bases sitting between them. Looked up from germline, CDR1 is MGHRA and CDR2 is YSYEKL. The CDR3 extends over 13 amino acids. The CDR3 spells CASSQEGTQGMFF. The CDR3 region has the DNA TGCGCCAGCAGCCAAGAAGGAACGCAGGGAATGTTTTTT.

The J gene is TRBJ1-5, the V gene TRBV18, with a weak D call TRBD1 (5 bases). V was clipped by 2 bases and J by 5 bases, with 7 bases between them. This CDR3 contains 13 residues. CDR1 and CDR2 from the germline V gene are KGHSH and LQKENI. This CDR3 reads CASSPGDDQPQHF. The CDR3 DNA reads TGTGCCAGCTCACCAGGGGACGATCAGCCCCAGCATTTT.

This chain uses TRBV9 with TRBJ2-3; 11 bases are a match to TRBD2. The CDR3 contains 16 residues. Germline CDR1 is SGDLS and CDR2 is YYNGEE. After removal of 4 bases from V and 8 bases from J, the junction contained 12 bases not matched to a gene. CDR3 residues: CASSPRLAGGLGTQYF. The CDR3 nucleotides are TGTGCCAGCAGCCCCAGGCTAGCGGGGGGCCTCGGTACGCAGTATTTT.

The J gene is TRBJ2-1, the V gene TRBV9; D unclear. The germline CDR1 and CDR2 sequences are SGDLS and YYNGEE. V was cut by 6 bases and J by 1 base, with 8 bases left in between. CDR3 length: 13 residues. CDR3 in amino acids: CASNSDSYNEQFF. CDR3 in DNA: TGTGCCAGCAACAGTGATTCCTACAATGAGCAGTTCTTC.

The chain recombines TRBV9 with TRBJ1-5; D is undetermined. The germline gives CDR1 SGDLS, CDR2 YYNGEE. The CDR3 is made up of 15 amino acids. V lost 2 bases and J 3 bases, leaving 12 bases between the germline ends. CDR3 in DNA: TGTGCCAGCAGCGTCGGCGGATCCCTCAATCAGCCCCAGCATTTT. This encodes CASSVGGSLNQPQHF.

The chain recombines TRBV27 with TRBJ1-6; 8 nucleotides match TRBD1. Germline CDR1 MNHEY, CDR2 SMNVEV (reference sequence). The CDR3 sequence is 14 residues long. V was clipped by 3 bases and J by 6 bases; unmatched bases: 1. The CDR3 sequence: CASSLGQANSPLHF. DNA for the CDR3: TGTGCCAGCAGTTTGGGACAGGCTAATTCACCCCTCCACTTT.

CDR3 protein: CASGGRQPQHF. As DNA, the CDR3 is TGTGCCTCGGGGGGACGGCAGCCCCAGCATTTT. This rearrangement joins TRBV6-2 or TRBV6-3 to TRBJ1-5; a possible D gene is TRBD1 (5 bases). Germline CDR1 and CDR2: MNHEY and SVGEGT. V lost 11 bases, J lost 7 bases, and 12 bases lay in between. The CDR3 length is 11 residues.

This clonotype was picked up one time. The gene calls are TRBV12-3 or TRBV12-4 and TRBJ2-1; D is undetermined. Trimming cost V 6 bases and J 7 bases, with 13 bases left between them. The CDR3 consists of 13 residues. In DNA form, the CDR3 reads TGTGCCAGCAGCCCTGATAGTCTGAATGAGCAGTTCTTC. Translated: CASSPDSLNEQFF.

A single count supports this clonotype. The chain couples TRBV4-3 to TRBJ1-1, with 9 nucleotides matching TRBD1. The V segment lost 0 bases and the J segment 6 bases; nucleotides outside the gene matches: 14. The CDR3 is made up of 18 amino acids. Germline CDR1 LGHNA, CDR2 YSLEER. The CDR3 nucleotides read TGCGCCAGCAGCCAAGATTATCCCGCCGTGGGACAGGGTGCTGAAGCTTTCTTT. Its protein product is CASSQDYPAVGQGAEAFF.

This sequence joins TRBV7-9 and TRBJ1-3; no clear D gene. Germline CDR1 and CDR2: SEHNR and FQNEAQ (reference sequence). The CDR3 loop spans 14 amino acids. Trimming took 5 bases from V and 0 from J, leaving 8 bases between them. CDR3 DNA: TGTGCCAGCAGCCCAGTGAGCTCTGGAAACACCATATATTTT. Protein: CASSPVSSGNTIYF.

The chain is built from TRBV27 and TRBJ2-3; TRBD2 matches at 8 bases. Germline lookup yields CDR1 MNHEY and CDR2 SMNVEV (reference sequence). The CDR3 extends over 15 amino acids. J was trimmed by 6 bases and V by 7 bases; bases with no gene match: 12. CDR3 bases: TGTGCCAGCACCCCGTACACGGGGGGGCCGGATACGCAGTATTTT. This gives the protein CASTPYTGGPDTQYF.

In DNA form, the CDR3 reads TGTGCCAGCAGCACTGTAGCGGGGGGGTTCAATGAGCAGTTCTTC. Encoded protein: CASSTVAGGFNEQFF. The chain links TRBV6-5 to TRBJ2-1; TRBD2 aligns across 11 bases. This CDR3 is 15 amino acids long. Germline loops: CDR1 MNHEY, CDR2 SVGAGI. The J segment lost 6 bases and the V segment lost 6 bases, leaving 7 bases of the junction unmatched.

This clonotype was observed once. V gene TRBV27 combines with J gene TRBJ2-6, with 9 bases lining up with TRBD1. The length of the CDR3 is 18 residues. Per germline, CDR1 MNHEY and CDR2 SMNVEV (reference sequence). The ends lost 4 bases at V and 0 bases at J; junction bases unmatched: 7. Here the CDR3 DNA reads TGTGCCAGCAGTTCGACGACAGGGGGATTCTCTGGGGCCAACGTCCTGACTTTC. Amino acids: CASSSTTGGFSGANVLTF.

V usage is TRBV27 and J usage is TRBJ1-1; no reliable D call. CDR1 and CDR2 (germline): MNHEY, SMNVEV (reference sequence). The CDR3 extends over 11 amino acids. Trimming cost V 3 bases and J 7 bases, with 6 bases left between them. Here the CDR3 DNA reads TGTGCCAGCAGTTTGGGAAATGAAGCTTTCTTT. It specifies CASSLGNEAFF.

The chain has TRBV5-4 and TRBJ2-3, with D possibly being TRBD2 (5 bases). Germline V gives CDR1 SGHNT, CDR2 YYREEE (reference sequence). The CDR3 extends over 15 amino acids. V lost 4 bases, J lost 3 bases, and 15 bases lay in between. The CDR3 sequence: CASSLEVGRTDTQYF. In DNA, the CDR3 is TGTGCCAGCAGCCTGGAGGTGGGTCGTACAGATACGCAGTATTTT.

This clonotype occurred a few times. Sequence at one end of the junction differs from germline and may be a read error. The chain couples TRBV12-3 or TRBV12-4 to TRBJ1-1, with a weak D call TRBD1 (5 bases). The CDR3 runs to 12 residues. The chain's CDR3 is CASSSGGTEAFF. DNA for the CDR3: TGTGCCAGTAGTTCGGGGGGGACTGAAGCTTTCTTT.

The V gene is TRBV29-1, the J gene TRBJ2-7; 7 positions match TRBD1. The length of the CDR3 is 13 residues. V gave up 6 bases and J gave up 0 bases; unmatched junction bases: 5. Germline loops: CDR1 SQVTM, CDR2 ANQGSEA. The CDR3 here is CSVRTGLSYEQYF. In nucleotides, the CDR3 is TGCAGCGTCCGGACAGGACTCTCCTACGAGCAGTACTTC.

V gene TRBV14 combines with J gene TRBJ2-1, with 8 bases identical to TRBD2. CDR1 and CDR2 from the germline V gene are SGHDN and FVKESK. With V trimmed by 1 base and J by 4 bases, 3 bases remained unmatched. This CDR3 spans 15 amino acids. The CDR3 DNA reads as TGTGCCAGCAGCCAAGTTAGCGGGGTTTACAATGAGCAGTTCTTC. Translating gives CASSQVSGVYNEQFF.

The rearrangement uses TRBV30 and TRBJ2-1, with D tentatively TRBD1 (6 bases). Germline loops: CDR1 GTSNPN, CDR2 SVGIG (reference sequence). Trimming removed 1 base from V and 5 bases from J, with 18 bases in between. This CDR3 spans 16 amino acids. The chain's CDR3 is CAWSDPPRSGDNEQFF. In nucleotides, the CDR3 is TGTGCCTGGAGTGACCCACCCCGGTCAGGGGACAATGAGCAGTTCTTC.

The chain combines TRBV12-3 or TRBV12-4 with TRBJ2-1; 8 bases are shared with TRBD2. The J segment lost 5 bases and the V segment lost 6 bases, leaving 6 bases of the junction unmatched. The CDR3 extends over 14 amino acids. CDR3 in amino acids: CASRPGLGHNEQFF. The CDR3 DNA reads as TGTGCCAGCAGGCCGGGACTAGGGCACAATGAGCAGTTCTTC.

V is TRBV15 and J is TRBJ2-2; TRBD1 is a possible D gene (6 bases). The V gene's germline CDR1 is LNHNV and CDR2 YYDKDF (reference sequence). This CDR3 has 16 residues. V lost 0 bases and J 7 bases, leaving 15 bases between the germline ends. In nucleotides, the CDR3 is TGTGCCACCAGCAGAGATGCAGGGGCCTTAAACGGGGAGCTGTTTTTT. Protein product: CATSRDAGALNGELFF.